This T cell receptor (beta chain) was recovered during a study of identical twins. Looked up from germline, CDR1 is ENHRY and CDR2 is SYGVKD. This CDR3 spans 14 amino acids. The ends lost 4 bases at V and 5 bases at J; junction bases unmatched: 6. The study, taken as a whole, reports: Out-of-frame alpha sequences shared between twins exhibited an excess of low generation probability.

This clonotype was counted a few times. Its antigen is as yet unknown. With template switching, a universal primer site was added, and the cDNA carried unique molecular identifiers. TCRdb independently ran MiXCR on the 5' RACE reads; one entry per CDR3 protein. The sample lists about 810,000 distinct CDR3 sequences, about 12% occurring once. This same sample was also part of a study on yellow fever vaccine responses in identical twins.

The J gene is TRBJ2-7, the V gene TRBV10-3, with TRBD1 identical over 9 bases. The sequence was collected from a woman between 18 and 30 years old in good health. Source material: PBMCs. The CDR3 DNA is TGTGCCATCAGTGGGGGGGGACAGGGAAACGAGCAGTACTTC. It codes for CAISGGGQGNEQYF.